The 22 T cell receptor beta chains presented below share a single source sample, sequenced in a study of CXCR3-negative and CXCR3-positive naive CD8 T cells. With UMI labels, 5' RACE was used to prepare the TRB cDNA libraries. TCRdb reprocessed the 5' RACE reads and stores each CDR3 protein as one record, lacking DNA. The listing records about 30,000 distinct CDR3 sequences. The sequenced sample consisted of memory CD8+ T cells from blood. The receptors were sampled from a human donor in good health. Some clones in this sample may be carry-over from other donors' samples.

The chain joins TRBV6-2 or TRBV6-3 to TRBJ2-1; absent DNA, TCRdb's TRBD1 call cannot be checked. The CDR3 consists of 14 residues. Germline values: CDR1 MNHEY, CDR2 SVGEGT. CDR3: CASSYSPPGGEQFF.

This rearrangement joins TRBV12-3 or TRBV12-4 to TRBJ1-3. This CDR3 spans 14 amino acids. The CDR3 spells CASSTLQGGNTIYF.

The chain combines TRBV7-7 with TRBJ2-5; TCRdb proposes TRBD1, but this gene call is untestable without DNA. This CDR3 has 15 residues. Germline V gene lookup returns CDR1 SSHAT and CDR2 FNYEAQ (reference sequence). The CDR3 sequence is CASSTTGRGQETQYF.

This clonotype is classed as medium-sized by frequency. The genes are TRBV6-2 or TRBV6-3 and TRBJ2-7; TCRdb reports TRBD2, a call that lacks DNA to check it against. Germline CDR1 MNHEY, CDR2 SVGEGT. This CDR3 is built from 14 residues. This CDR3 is CASSRGTESYEQYF.

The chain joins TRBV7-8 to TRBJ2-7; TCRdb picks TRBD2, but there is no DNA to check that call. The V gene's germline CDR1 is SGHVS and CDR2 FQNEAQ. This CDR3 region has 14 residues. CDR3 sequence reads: CASSFGQGLREQYF.

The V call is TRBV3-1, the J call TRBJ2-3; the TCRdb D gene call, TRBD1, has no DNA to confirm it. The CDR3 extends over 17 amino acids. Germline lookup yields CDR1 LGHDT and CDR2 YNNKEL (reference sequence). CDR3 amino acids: CVTDPGRGLDGTDTQYF.

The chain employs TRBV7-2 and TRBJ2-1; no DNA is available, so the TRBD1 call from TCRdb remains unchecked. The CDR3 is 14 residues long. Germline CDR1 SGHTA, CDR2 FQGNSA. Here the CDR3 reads CASSLNPAGDEQFF.

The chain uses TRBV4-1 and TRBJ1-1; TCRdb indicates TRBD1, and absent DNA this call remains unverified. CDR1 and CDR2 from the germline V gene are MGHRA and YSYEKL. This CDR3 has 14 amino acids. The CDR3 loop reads CASSQDRGFAEAFF.

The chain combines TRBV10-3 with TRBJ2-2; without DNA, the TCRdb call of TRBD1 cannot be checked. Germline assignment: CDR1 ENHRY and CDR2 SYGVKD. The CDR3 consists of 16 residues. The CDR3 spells CAISGGGLPNTGELFF.

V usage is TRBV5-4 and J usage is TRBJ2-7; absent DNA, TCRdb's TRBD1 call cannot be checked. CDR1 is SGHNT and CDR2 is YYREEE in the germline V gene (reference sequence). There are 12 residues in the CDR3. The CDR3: CASSPDGVEQYF.

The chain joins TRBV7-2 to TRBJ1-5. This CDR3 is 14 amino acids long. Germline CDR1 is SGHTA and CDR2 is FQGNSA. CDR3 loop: CASSRTRGNQPQHF. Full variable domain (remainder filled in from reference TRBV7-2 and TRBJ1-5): GAGVSQSPSNKVTEKGKDVELRCDPISGHTALYWYRQSLGQGLEFLIYFQGNSAPDKSGLPSDRFSAERTGGSVSTLTIQRTQQEDSAVYLCASSRTRGNQPQHFGDGTRLSIL.

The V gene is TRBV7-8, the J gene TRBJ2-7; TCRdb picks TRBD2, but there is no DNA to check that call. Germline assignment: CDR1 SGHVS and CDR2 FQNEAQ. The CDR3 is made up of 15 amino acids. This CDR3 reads CASSNEGSGFYEQYF.

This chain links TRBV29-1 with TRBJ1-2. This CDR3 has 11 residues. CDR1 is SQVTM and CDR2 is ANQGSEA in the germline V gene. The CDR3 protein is CSVREGEGYTF.

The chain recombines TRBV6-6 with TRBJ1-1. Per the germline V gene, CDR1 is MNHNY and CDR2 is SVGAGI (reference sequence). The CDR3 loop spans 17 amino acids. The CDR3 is CASSYSKSGYMNTEAFF.

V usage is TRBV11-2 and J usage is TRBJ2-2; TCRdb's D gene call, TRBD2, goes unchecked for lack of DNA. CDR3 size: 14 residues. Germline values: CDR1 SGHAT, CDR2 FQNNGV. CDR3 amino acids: CASYRPWATGELFF.

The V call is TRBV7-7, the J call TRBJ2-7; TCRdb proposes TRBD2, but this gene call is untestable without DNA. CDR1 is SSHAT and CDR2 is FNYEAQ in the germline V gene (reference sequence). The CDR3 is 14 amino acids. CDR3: CASSPSTGSYEQYF.

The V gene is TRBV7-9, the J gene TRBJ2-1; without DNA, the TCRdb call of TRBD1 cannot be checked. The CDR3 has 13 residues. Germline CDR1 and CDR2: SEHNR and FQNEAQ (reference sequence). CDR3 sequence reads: CASSHRDNNEQFF.

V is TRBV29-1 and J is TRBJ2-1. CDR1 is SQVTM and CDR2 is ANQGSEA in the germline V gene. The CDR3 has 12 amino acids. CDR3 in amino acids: CSVSSSYNEQFF.

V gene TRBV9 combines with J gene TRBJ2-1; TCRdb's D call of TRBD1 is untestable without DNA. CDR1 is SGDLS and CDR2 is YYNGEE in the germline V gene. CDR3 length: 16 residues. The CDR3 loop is CASSEPRDRVLNEQFF.

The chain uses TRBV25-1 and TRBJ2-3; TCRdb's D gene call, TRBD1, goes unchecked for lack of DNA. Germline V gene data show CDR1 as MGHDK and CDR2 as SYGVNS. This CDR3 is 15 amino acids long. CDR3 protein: CASSEKGAHADTQYF.

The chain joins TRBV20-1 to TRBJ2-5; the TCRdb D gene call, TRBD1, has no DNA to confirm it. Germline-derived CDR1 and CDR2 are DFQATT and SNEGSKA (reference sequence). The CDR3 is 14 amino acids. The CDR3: CSARASDPGETQYF.

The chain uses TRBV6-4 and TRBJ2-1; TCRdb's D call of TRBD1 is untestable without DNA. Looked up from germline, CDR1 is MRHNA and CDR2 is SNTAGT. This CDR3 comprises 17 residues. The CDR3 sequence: CASSATMRAGVPNEQFF.